These 9 T cell receptor beta chains originate from one sample sequenced in a study of blood T cell repertoires in COVID-19. Produced via immunoSEQ multiplex PCR; TCRdb's table is partial and in-frame only. The top ten hold roughly 15% of the sample, which has some 150,000 clones, roughly 84% seen once. Material for sequencing was PBMCs or T cells enriched from blood (not recorded which). The receptors come from a man aged 50 to 59 who had recovered from COVID-19.

The table lists this clone with a few counts. V and J are TRBV15 and TRBJ1-5, with TRBD1 matching 7 bases. V lost 5 bases, J lost 0 bases, and 4 bases stayed unmatched. The CDR3 runs 15 residues. CDR1 LNHNV and CDR2 YYDKDF come from the germline V gene (reference sequence). Written as DNA, the CDR3 is TGTGCCACCAGCCGACAGGGCTATAGCAATCAGCCCCAGCATTTT. Its protein is CATSRQGYSNQPQHF.

This clone was observed a handful of times. The V call is TRBV14, the J call TRBJ2-3, with 9 bases that match TRBD2. The junction had 4 bases not matched to a gene; V was cut back by 2 bases and J by 4 bases. The CDR3 is made up of 15 amino acids. CDR1 SGHDN and CDR2 FVKESK come from the germline V gene. In DNA form, the CDR3 reads TGTGCCAGCAGCCAACTAGCGGGGCTCGCAGATACGCAGTATTTT. Translation gives CASSQLAGLADTQYF.

This clone was observed a few times. The V and J genes are TRBV7-9 and TRBJ1-2; 9 nucleotides align to TRBD1. Germline V lookup: CDR1 SEHNR, CDR2 FQNEAQ (reference sequence). This CDR3 has 15 amino acids. V lost 1 base, J lost 3 bases, and 3 bases stayed unmatched. The DNA for the CDR3 is TGTGCCAGCAGCTTAGAGACAGGGGGTTACTATGGCTACACCTTC. Translation: CASSLETGGYYGYTF.

The CDR3 loop reads CASSSTGGASSYEQYF. The CDR3 coding sequence is TGTGCCAGCAGTTCTACCGGGGGGGCGAGCTCCTACGAGCAGTACTTC. The V and J genes are TRBV6-5 and TRBJ2-7, with 8 bases identical to TRBD2. The germline V gene has CDR1 MNHEY and CDR2 SVGAGI. The CDR3 is 16 amino acids. V lost 4 bases, J lost 0 bases, and 8 bases stayed unmatched.

This sequence joins TRBV3-1 (or the pseudogene TRBV3-2) and TRBJ1-2; D uncertain. Germline V lookup: CDR1 LGHDT, CDR2 YNNKEL (reference sequence). V was pared by 3 bases and J by 1 base, with 12 bases between. This CDR3 comprises 15 residues. The CDR3 loop is CASSQALAINYGYTF. For the CDR3, the DNA is TGTGCCAGCAGCCAGGCCTTAGCTATTAACTATGGCTACACCTTC.

The CDR3 DNA sequence: TGCGCCAGCAGCTTGGATCTCAGCCAAGAGACCCAGTACTTC. It encodes CASSLDLSQETQYF. V usage is TRBV5-1 and J usage is TRBJ2-5, with no clear D. This CDR3 has 14 residues. Germline CDR1 is SGHRS and CDR2 is YFSETQ. Trimming removed 0 bases at V and 1 base at J, with 7 bases between.

This chain joins TRBV21-1 and TRBJ1-3; the table's D gene call, TRBD1, was not cross checked with the DNA. TRBV21-1 is annotated as a pseudogene. The CDR3 has 17 residues. CDR3 sequence (DNA): TGTGCCAGCAGCAAAGCTCGGACAGGGCACTCTGGAAACACCATATATTTT. It encodes CASSKARTGHSGNTIYF.

The chain uses TRBV30 and TRBJ1-5; D gene ambiguous. The V gene's germline CDR1 is GTSNPN and CDR2 SVGIG (reference sequence). V lost 3 bases and J lost 2, with 14 bases in between. The CDR3 is made up of 15 amino acids. CDR3 protein: CAWSPRGRGNQPQHF. Written as DNA, the CDR3 is TGTGCCTGGAGCCCCCGGGGAAGGGGCAATCAGCCCCAGCATTTT.

The chain combines TRBV9 with TRBJ2-1; 7 bases agree with TRBD1. Germline V gives CDR1 SGDLS, CDR2 YYNGEE. V trimming: 1 base; J trimming: 0 bases; junction bases outside the gene matches: 10. The CDR3 spans 18 residues. The CDR3: CASSVWYTGVSSYNEQFF. The DNA of the CDR3 is TGTGCCAGCAGCGTATGGTACACAGGGGTGAGCTCCTACAATGAGCAGTTCTTC.